This T cell receptor beta chain was observed in a study of T cells after somatic rescue of genetic block. Clones were read by immunoSEQ multiplex PCR, and TCRdb kept only the in-frame ones, dropping some. The sample includes over 95,000 clones, 75% to 95% of them seen just once. Germline CDR1 is SGHRS and CDR2 is YFSETQ. With V trimmed by 4 bases and J by 2 bases, 5 bases remained unmatched. The CDR3 has 15 amino acids. This TCR derives from a woman aged 18-30 years. The chain employs TRBV5-1 and TRBJ1-3; TRBD1 aligns across 8 bases. The specimen sequenced was peripheral blood mononuclear cells (PBMCs). CDR3: CASSPQGVAGNTIYF. The CDR3, as DNA: TGCGCCAGCAGCCCACAGGGGGTCGCTGGAAACACCATATATTTT.